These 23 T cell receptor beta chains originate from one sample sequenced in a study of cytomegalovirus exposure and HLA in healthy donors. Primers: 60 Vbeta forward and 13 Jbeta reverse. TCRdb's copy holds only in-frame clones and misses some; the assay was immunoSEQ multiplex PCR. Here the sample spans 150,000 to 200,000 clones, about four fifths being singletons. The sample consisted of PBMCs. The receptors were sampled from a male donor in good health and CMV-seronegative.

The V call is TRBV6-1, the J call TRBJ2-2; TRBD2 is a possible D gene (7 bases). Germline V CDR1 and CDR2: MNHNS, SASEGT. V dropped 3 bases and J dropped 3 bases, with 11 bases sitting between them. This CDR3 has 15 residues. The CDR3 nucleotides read TGTGCCAGCAGTGATCGGGGGGCCTACACCGGGGAGCTGTTTTTT. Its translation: CASSDRGAYTGELFF.

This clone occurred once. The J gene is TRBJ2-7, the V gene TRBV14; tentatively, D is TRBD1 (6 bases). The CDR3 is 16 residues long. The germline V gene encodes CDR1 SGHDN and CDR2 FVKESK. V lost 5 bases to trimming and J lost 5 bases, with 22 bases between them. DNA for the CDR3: TGTGCCAGCAGCTACCTGACCGGGACAACCCCTCACGAGCAGTACTTC. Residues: CASSYLTGTTPHEQYF.

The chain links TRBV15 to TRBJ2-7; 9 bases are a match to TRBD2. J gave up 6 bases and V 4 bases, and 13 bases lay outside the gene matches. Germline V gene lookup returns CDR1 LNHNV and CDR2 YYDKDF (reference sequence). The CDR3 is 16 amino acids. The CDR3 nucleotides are TGTGCCACCAGCATCGGTAGGAGCGGGAGGTCGGGCGAGCAGTACTTC. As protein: CATSIGRSGRSGEQYF.

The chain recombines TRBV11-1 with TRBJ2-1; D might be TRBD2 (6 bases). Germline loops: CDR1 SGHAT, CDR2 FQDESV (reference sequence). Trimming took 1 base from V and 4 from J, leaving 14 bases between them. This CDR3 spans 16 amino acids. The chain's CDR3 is CASSLVGLAGYNEQFF. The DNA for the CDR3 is TGTGCCAGCAGCTTAGTAGGTTTGGCGGGGTACAATGAGCAGTTCTTC.

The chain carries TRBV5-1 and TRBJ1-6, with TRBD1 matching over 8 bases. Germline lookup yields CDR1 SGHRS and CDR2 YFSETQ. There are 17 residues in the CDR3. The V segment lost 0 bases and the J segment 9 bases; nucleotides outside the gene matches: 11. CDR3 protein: CASSLAGPGQGRSPLHF. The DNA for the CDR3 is TGCGCCAGCAGCTTGGCTGGCCCCGGACAGGGCCGTTCACCCCTCCACTTT.

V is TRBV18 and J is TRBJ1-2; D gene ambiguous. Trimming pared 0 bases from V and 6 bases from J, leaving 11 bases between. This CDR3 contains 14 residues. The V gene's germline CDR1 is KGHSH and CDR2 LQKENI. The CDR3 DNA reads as TGTGCCAGCTCACCACCGCGGGCAGCTGATGGCTACACCTTC. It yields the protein CASSPPRAADGYTF. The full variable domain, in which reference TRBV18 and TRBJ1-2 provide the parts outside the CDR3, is NAGVMQNPRHLVRRRGQEARLRCSPMKGHSHVYWYRQLPEEGLKFMVYLQKENIIDESGMPKERFSAEFPKEGPSILRIQQVVRGDSAAYFCASSPPRAADGYTFGSGTRLTVV.

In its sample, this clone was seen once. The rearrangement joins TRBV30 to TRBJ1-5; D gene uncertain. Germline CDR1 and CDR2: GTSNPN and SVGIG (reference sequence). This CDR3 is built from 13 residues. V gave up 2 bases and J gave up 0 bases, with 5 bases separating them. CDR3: CAWSPNSNQPQHF. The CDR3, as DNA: TGTGCCTGGAGTCCAAATAGCAATCAGCCCCAGCATTTT.

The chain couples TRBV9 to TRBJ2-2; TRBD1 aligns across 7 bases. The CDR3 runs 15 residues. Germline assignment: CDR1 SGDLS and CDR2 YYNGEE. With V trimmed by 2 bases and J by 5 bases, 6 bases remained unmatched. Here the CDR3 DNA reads TGTGCCAGCAGCGTGAACAGGGGTTGGACCGGGGAGCTGTTTTTT. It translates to CASSVNRGWTGELFF.

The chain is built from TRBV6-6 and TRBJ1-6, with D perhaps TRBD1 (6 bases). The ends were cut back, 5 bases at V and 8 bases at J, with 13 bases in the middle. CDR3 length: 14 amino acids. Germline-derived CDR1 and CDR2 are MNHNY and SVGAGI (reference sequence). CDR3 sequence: CASSHTGRHSPLHF. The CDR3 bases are TGTGCCAGCAGTCACACAGGGCGCCATTCACCCCTCCACTTT.

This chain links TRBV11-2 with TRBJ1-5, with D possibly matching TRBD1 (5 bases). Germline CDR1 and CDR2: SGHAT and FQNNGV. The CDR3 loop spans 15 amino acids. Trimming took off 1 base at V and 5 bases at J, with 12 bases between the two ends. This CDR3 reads CASSLGQGGYQPQHF. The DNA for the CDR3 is TGTGCCAGCAGCTTAGGGCAGGGAGGGTATCAGCCCCAGCATTTT.

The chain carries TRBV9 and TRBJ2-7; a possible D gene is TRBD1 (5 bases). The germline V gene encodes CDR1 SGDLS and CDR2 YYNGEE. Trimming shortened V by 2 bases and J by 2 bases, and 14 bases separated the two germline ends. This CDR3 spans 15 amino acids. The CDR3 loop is CASSVGQGATYEQYF. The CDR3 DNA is TGTGCCAGCAGCGTTGGCCAGGGTGCCACCTACGAGCAGTACTTC.

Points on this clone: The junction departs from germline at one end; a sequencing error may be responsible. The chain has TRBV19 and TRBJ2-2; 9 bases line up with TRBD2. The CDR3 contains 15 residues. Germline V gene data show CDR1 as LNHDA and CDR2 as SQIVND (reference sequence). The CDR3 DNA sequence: TGTGCCAGTAGTAAGCGGGGGGCCAACAGCGGGGAGCTGTTTTTT. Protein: CASSKRGANSGELFF.

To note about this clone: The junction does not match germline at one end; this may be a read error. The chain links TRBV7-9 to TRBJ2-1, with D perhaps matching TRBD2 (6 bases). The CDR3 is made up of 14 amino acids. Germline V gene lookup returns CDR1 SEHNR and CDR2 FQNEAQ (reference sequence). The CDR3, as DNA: TGTTCCAGCAGTAGCGGCAGCTCCTACAATGAGCAGTTCTTC. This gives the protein CSSSSGSSYNEQFF. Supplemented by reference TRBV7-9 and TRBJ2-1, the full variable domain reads DTGVSQNPRHKITKRGQNVTFRCDPISEHNRLYWYRQTLGQGPEFLTYFQNEAQLEKSRLLSDRFSAERPKGSFSTLEIQRTEQGDSAMYLCSSSSGSSYNEQFFGPGTRLTVL.

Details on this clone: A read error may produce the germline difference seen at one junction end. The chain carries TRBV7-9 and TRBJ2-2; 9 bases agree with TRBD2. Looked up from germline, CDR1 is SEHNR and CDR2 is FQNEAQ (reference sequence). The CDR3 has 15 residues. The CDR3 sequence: CSSSLRGGNTGELFF. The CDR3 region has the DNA TGTTCCAGCAGCCTGCGGGGGGGGAACACCGGGGAGCTGTTTTTT.

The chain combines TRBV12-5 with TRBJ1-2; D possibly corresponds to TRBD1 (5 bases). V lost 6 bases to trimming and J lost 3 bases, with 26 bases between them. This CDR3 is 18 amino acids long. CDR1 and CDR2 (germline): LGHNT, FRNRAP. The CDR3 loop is CASGSIKGEGNRYYGYTF. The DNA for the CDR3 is TGTGCTAGTGGGTCCATTAAAGGGGAGGGCAACCGCTACTATGGCTACACCTTC.

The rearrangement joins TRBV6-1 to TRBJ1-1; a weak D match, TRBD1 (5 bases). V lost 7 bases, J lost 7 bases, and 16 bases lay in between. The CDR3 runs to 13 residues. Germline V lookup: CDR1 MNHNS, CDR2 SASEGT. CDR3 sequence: CASTERRDGEAFF. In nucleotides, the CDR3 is TGTGCCAGCACCGAACGGAGGGACGGTGAAGCTTTCTTT.

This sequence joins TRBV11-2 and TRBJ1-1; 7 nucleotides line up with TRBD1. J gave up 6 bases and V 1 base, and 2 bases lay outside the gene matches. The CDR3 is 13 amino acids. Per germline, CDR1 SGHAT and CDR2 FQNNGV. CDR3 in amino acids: CASSLGQGSEAFF. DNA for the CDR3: TGTGCCAGCAGCTTAGGACAGGGCTCTGAAGCTTTCTTT.

The CDR3 sequence: CASSFLPGSSNQPQHF. The CDR3 DNA is TGCGCCAGCAGCTTTTTACCCGGGAGTAGCAATCAGCCCCAGCATTTT. V usage is TRBV5-1 and J usage is TRBJ1-5; D remains ambiguous. The V gene lost 2 bases and the J gene lost 0 bases, with 12 bases spanning the gap. The CDR3 loop spans 16 amino acids. CDR1 and CDR2 from the germline V gene are SGHRS and YFSETQ.

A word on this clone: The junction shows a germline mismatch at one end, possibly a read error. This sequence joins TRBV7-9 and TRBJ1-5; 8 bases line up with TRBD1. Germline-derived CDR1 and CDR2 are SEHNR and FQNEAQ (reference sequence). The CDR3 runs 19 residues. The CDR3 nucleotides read TGTTCCAGCAGCTTAGAAGGAGGCAGGGGGCGATGGGGCAATCAGCCCCAGCATTTT. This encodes CSSSLEGGRGRWGNQPQHF.

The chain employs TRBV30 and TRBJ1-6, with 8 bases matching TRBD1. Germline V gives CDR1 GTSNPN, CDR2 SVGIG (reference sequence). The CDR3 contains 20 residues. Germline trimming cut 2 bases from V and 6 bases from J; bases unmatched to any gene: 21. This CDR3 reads CAWSMTGEVYFLAFNSPLHF. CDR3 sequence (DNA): TGTGCCTGGAGTATGACAGGGGAAGTGTATTTCCTCGCTTTTAATTCACCCCTCCACTTT.

CDR3 bases: TGCGCCAGCAGCTCAGGACTAGCGGGAAAGGTGGTCGATGAGCAGTTCTTC. Protein product: CASSSGLAGKVVDEQFF. The chain links TRBV5-1 to TRBJ2-1; 12 nucleotides align to TRBD2. Trimming at V came to 3 bases and at J to 8 bases, leaving 12 bases not matched to a gene. The germline V gene encodes CDR1 SGHRS and CDR2 YFSETQ. The CDR3 is 17 amino acids.

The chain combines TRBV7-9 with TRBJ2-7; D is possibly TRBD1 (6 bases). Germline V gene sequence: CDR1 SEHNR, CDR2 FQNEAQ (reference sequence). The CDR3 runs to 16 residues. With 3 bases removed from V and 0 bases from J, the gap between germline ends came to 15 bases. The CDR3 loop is CASSFSEAGASYEQYF. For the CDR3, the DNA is TGTGCCAGCAGCTTTAGTGAAGCAGGGGCCTCCTACGAGCAGTACTTC.

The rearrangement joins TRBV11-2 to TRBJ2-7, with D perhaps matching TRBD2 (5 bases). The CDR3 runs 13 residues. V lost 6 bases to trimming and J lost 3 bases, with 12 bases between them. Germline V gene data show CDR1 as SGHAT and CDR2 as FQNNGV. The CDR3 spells CASSQDYRYEQYF. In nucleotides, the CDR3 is TGTGCCAGCAGTCAAGACTACCGCTACGAGCAGTACTTC.